This TCR beta chain stems from a study of T cell clonotyping in hematopoietic cell transplantation. Concerning this clone itself: Its specificity is not known.

General study findings and limits: At the given depth, recipient repertoires were over 95% de novo clonotypes. Recipient TCR diversity dropped after transplant; expanded clonotypes rose from day 30 to 180.

The germline CDR1 and CDR2 sequences are SGHTA and FQGNSA. The J segment lost 3 bases and the V segment lost 2 bases, leaving 3 bases of the junction unmatched. The CDR3 spans 14 residues. Clones were sequenced by immunoSEQ multiplex PCR, and TCRdb holds only the in-frame ones, with some missing. Counted here are around 8,000 clones, more than 90% occurring once; the ten biggest clones make up 4.4%. The J gene is TRBJ1-1, the V gene TRBV7-2, with 7 bases lining up with TRBD1. The sequence was collected from a female patient aged 50 to 65 who had an allogeneic stem cell transplant from an unrelated donor, so the T cells may come from the graft donor. Some clones in this sample may be carry-over from other donors' samples. The source material was PBMCs, sampled 180 days after allogeneic stem cell transplant. Here the CDR3 reads CASSLTGADTEAFF. CDR3 nucleotide sequence: TGTGCCAGCAGCTTAACAGGGGCCGACACTGAAGCTTTCTTT.